A selection of T cell receptor beta chains follows, all from one sample in a study of cytomegalovirus exposure and HLA in healthy donors. Some clones are missing from TCRdb's copy, which holds only in-frame ones; the method was immunoSEQ multiplex PCR. The profile covers over 30,000 clones, with roughly 78% appearing a single time and around 6% taken by the ten largest. The sample consisted of PBMCs. These receptors were obtained from a male donor in good health and CMV-seronegative. Both conserved end residues are part of each CDR3. D genes are given only for firm matches. Clone size appears in some rows only: once, few, many, or a class for an expanded clone.

v_gene	abundance	j_gene	d_gene	CDR3aa	CDR3nt
TRBV15	NA	TRBJ2-5	NA	CATSRDKRGLKETQYF	TGTGCCACCAGCAGAGATAAGAGGGGACTCAAGGAGACCCAGTACTTC
TRBV5-1	few	TRBJ1-4	NA	CASSPGGGQEEKLFF	TGCGCCAGCAGCCCGGGGGGAGGGCAAGAAGAAAAACTGTTTTTT
TRBV7-2	NA	TRBJ1-1	NA	CASSLGRANTEAFF	TGTGCCAGCAGCTTAGGGCGGGCGAACACTGAAGCTTTCTTT
TRBV6-5	few	TRBJ2-1	TRBD2	CASSYYRTSNGEQFF	TGTGCCAGCAGTTATTACCGGACTAGTAATGGTGAGCAGTTCTTC
TRBV7-8	few	TRBJ2-7	TRBD2	CASSPSGTSGYEQYF	TGTGCCAGCAGCCCAAGCGGGACTAGCGGCTACGAGCAGTACTTC
TRBV30	NA	TRBJ1-6	NA	CAWSPQQGSNSPLHF	TGTGCCTGGTCCCCTCAACAGGGTAGCAATTCACCCCTCCACTTT
TRBV25-1	once	TRBJ2-5	NA	CASSRLAIETQYF	TGTGCCAGCAGCCGTCTAGCGATAGAGACCCAGTACTTC
TRBV5-4	NA	TRBJ2-3	TRBD2	CASSPGLAGTDTQYF	TGTGCCAGCAGCCCAGGACTAGCGGGCACAGATACGCAGTATTTT
TRBV6-1	NA	TRBJ1-1	NA	CASSPQGNSEAFF	TGTGCCAGCAGCCCCCAGGGGAACTCTGAAGCTTTCTTT
TRBV2	NA	TRBJ2-5	NA	CASKSNQETQYF	TGTGCCAGCAAGAGTAATCAAGAGACCCAGTACTTC
TRBV11-2	once	TRBJ1-1	NA	CASSLLTGSNTEAFF	TGTGCCAGCAGCTTACTGACGGGATCGAACACTGAAGCTTTCTTT
TRBV27	NA	TRBJ2-7	TRBD2	CASSPGTSGRSEQYF	TGTGCCAGCAGTCCCGGGACTAGCGGGAGGAGCGAGCAGTACTTC
TRBV7-6	NA	TRBJ1-1	NA	CASSLEAGNTEAFF	TGTGCCAGCAGCTTAGAGGCGGGGAACACTGAAGCTTTCTTT
TRBV5-1	few	TRBJ2-1	NA	CASSLKQGPYNEQFF	TGCGCCAGCAGCTTGAAACAGGGTCCCTACAATGAGCAGTTCTTC
TRBV5-1	NA	TRBJ2-5	TRBD2	CASSLAASGEETQYF	TGCGCCAGCAGCTTGGCGGCTAGCGGAGAAGAGACCCAGTACTTC
TRBV18	NA	TRBJ2-5	NA	CASSPEETQYF	TGTGCCAGCTCACCAGAGGAGACCCAGTACTTC
TRBV9	NA	TRBJ1-2	TRBD1	CASSVLSTGGFGYTF	TGTGCCAGCAGCGTCCTCTCGACAGGGGGCTTTGGCTACACCTTC
TRBV7-9	NA	TRBJ2-7	NA	CASTRGTYYEQYF	TGTGCCAGCACTCGGGGGACGTACTACGAGCAGTACTTC
TRBV4-1	once	TRBJ1-2	NA	CASSQVGAAPRNYGYTF	TGCGCCAGCAGCCAAGTTGGGGCAGCCCCTAGGAACTATGGCTACACCTTC
TRBV7-6	few	TRBJ2-7	NA	CASSLGTARSYEQYF	TGTGCCAGCAGCTTAGGTACAGCCCGGTCCTACGAGCAGTACTTC
TRBV19	once	TRBJ2-1	TRBD2	CASTIAGGGQDGQFF	TGTGCCAGTACTATAGCGGGGGGCGGTCAAGATGGGCAGTTCTTC
TRBV4-2	few	TRBJ1-2	NA	CASSEQIGYTF	TGTGCCAGCAGCGAACAGATTGGCTACACCTTC
TRBV13	NA	TRBJ2-7	NA	CASSSLTGTFTYEQYF	TGTGCCAGCAGCTCCCTGACAGGCACTTTTACCTACGAGCAGTACTTC
TRBV5-1	NA	TRBJ2-5	TRBD2	CASSPGTNQETQYF	TGCGCCAGCAGCCCCGGGACTAACCAAGAGACCCAGTACTTC
TRBV6-5	NA	TRBJ1-4	NA	CASSYGREEKLFF	TGTGCCAGCAGTTACGGTAGGGAGGAAAAACTGTTTTTT
TRBV11-2	NA	TRBJ2-3	NA	CASSLVGPSTDTQYF	TGTGCCAGCAGCTTAGTGGGGCCTAGCACAGATACGCAGTATTTT
TRBV6-5	NA	TRBJ1-5	NA	CASSQGGNQPQHF	TGTGCCAGCAGTCAGGGTGGCAATCAGCCCCAGCATTTT
TRBV2	few	TRBJ2-2	NA	CASRGTANTGELFF	TGTGCCAGCCGCGGGACAGCGAACACCGGGGAGCTGTTTTTT
TRBV18	NA	TRBJ2-5	NA	CASSPPIGETQYF	TGTGCCAGCTCACCACCGATCGGGGAGACCCAGTACTTC
TRBV14	NA	TRBJ2-6	NA	CASSQAHLGANVLTF	TGTGCCAGCAGCCAAGCACATTTGGGGGCCAACGTCCTGACTTTC
TRBV14	NA	TRBJ1-2	NA	CASSDGYAGYGYTF	TGTGCCAGCAGCGATGGGTATGCGGGGTATGGCTACACCTTC
TRBV19	NA	TRBJ1-5	NA	CASSIDQRRGVGQPQHF	TGTGCCAGTAGTATAGATCAGCGCAGGGGAGTCGGTCAGCCCCAGCATTTT
TRBV29-1	medium-sized	TRBJ2-2	TRBD2	CSVEKAGINTGELFF	TGCAGCGTTGAAAAAGCGGGGATTAACACCGGGGAGCTGTTTTTT
TRBV29-1	NA	TRBJ2-1	TRBD2	CSVQGLAKHNEQFF	TGCAGCGTTCAGGGACTAGCGAAACACAATGAGCAGTTCTTC
TRBV29-1	NA	TRBJ1-1	TRBD1	CSVDPPRQGSGAFF	TGCAGCGTTGATCCCCCCCGACAGGGGTCGGGTGCTTTCTTT
TRBV6-1	NA	TRBJ2-7	TRBD1	CASSEQGRSYEQYF	TGTGCCAGCAGCGAACAGGGGAGATCCTACGAGCAGTACTTC
TRBV29-1	NA	TRBJ2-3	NA	CSVSRGQTSDF	TGCAGCGTCTCACGAGGGCAGACCTCGGATTTT
TRBV7-7	NA	TRBJ2-5	TRBD1	CASSLGQGAGETQYF	TGTGCTAGCAGCTTAGGACAGGGGGCAGGGGAGACCCAGTACTTC
TRBV6-1	few	TRBJ2-7	TRBD2	CASSPSGRYEQYF	TGTGCCAGCAGTCCTAGCGGGAGGTACGAGCAGTACTTC
TRBV6-1	NA	TRBJ2-2	TRBD1	CASSEQGDTGELFF	TGTGCCAGCAGTGAACAGGGGGACACCGGGGAGCTGTTTTTT
TRBV18	NA	TRBJ2-7	TRBD2	CASSPRSSGSYEQYF	TGTGCCAGCTCACCAAGGTCTAGCGGGTCCTACGAGCAGTACTTC
TRBV7-2	NA	TRBJ2-5	TRBD1	CASSSQGVETQYF	TGTGCCAGCAGCTCACAGGGGGTGGAGACCCAGTACTTC
TRBV10-3	once	TRBJ2-7	TRBD2	CAISESPAGETEQYF	TGTGCCATCAGTGAGAGCCCAGCGGGGGAGACGGAGCAGTACTTC
TRBV5-1	once	TRBJ2-7	NA	CASSLGVGHTYEQYF	TGCGCCAGCAGCTTGGGCGTGGGACACACCTACGAGCAGTACTTC
TRBV5-6	few	TRBJ1-4	NA	CASSFWGATNEKLFF	TGTGCCAGCAGCTTCTGGGGAGCAACTAATGAAAAACTGTTTTTT
TRBV2	NA	TRBJ1-2	TRBD1	CASTFETGGGYTF	TGTGCCAGCACCTTTGAGACAGGGGGCGGCTACACCTTC
TRBV5-1	NA	TRBJ1-6	TRBD1	CASSLLGTGTGDSPLHF	TGCGCCAGCAGCTTGTTGGGAACCGGGACAGGGGATTCACCCCTCCACTTT
TRBV10-3	NA	TRBJ2-7	NA	CATTEGESYEQYF	TGTGCCACCACGGAGGGCGAGTCCTACGAGCAGTACTTC
TRBV10-2	NA	TRBJ1-6	NA	CASSERGWNSPLHF	TGCGCCAGCAGTGAGAGGGGCTGGAATTCACCCCTCCACTTT
TRBV10-3	few	TRBJ1-1	TRBD1	CASGTGENTEAFF	TGTGCCAGTGGGACAGGGGAGAACACTGAAGCTTTCTTT
TRBV2	NA	TRBJ2-3	TRBD2	CASSEVAGVGDTQYF	TGTGCCAGCAGTGAGGTAGCGGGAGTAGGAGATACGCAGTATTTT
TRBV4-3	NA	TRBJ2-3	TRBD2	CASSQVRATSGLPSTQYF	TGCGCCAGCAGCCAAGTTCGGGCGACTAGCGGGTTACCATCTACGCAGTATTTT
TRBV30	few	TRBJ1-1	TRBD1	CAWRTGGSTEAFF	TGTGCCTGGCGTACAGGGGGGAGCACTGAAGCTTTCTTT
TRBV7-8	NA	TRBJ1-4	NA	CASSLGDSDEKLFF	TGTGCCAGCAGCTTAGGTGACAGCGATGAAAAACTGTTTTTT
TRBV5-1	NA	TRBJ2-7	NA	CASSLGTPGEQYF	TGCGCCAGCAGCTTAGGGACTCCCGGCGAGCAGTACTTC